Below, 22 T cell receptor beta chains from the same sample are listed, as sequenced in a study of blood T cell repertoires in COVID-19. TCRdb's copy holds only in-frame clones and misses some; the assay was immunoSEQ multiplex PCR. The table lists about 120,000 clones, around 77% of them singletons. Sequenced input: peripheral blood. The receptors shown here come from a human donor in a cohort sampled during active COVID-19.

This chain joins TRBV12-5 and TRBJ1-2; 9 nucleotides match TRBD1. V was pared by 5 bases and J by 3 bases, with 7 bases of the junction left unmatched. The CDR3 spans 15 residues. CDR1 and CDR2 from the germline V gene are LGHNT and FRNRAP. This chain's CDR3 is CASGPPGQGYYGYTF. DNA of the CDR3: TGTGCTAGTGGTCCCCCGGGACAGGGTTACTATGGCTACACCTTC.

This clone was detected only a few times. The rearrangement uses TRBV30 and TRBJ2-5; a weak D match, TRBD1 (6 bases). V was clipped by 1 base and J by 5 bases, with 11 bases between them. Germline V gives CDR1 GTSNPN, CDR2 SVGIG (reference sequence). The CDR3 is 13 residues long. The CDR3 nucleotides are TGTGCCTGGAGTGAGGGGGATCGGGAGACCCAGTACTTC. Residues: CAWSEGDRETQYF.

The genes are TRBV27 and TRBJ2-7; D not certain. The germline CDR1 and CDR2 sequences are MNHEY and SMNVEV (reference sequence). The CDR3 covers 15 residues. V was pared by 3 bases and J by 3 bases, with 15 bases between. The DNA of the CDR3 is TGTGCCAGCAGTTTGAGGCCGTCTCGAGGCTACGAGCAGTACTTC. Encoded protein: CASSLRPSRGYEQYF.

This rearrangement joins TRBV5-1 to TRBJ2-7, with a tentative D call TRBD1 (6 bases). The CDR3 covers 14 residues. Germline CDR1 SGHRS, CDR2 YFSETQ. V was trimmed by 0 bases and J by 2 bases, leaving 9 bases between them. In nucleotides, the CDR3 is TGCGCCAGCAGCTTGGCAGAGGGGGCCTACGAGCAGTACTTC. Its protein is CASSLAEGAYEQYF.

This clone appeared a few times. The rearrangement joins TRBV5-4 to TRBJ1-6; D might be TRBD1 (5 bases). Germline CDR1 SGHNT, CDR2 YYREEE (reference sequence). Trimming pared 4 bases from V and 3 bases from J, leaving 8 bases between. CDR3 length equals 14 residues. The CDR3 spells CASSPDNYNSPLHF. CDR3 nucleotides: TGTGCCAGCAGCCCGGACAACTATAATTCACCCCTCCACTTT.

The gene calls are TRBV3-1 (or the pseudogene TRBV3-2) and TRBJ1-4; 7 bases match TRBD1. Losses at the gene ends were 2 bases for V and 3 bases for J; bases not matched to a gene: 3. Germline V gives CDR1 LGHDT, CDR2 YNNKEL (reference sequence). The CDR3 runs 15 residues. CDR3 loop: CASSQSGTANEKLFF. CDR3 sequence (DNA): TGTGCCAGCAGCCAATCCGGGACAGCTAATGAAAAACTGTTTTTT.

Regarding this clone: This sample includes further DNA sequences coding for the same CDR3. The J gene is TRBJ1-1, the V gene TRBV5-1; D is possibly TRBD1 (5 bases). Per germline, CDR1 SGHRS and CDR2 YFSETQ. CDR3 size: 13 residues. V gave up 3 bases and J gave up 1 base, with 7 bases separating them. The CDR3 DNA reads as TGCGCCAGCAGCTCCACAGGGAACACTGAAGCTTTCTTT. It encodes CASSSTGNTEAFF. Full variable domain (rest looked up from reference TRBV5-1 and TRBJ1-1): KAGVTQTPRYLIKTRGQQVTLSCSPISGHRSVSWYQQTPGQGLQFLFEYFSETQRNKGNFPGRFSGRQFSNSRSEMNVSTLELGDSALYLCASSSTGNTEAFFGQGTRLTVV.

The CDR3 protein is CSVDGQGNGGYTF. CDR3 sequence (DNA): TGCAGCGTTGACGGACAGGGGAACGGTGGCTACACCTTC. The J gene is TRBJ1-2, the V gene TRBV29-1; TRBD1 aligns across 9 bases. With V trimmed by 3 bases and J by 7 bases, 6 bases remained unmatched. The CDR3 has 13 residues. CDR1 and CDR2 (germline): SQVTM, ANQGSEA.

The gene calls are TRBV19 and TRBJ2-7; possible D gene TRBD2, 6 bases. The CDR3 has 15 amino acids. Germline values: CDR1 LNHDA, CDR2 SQIVND (reference sequence). Deletions cut 3 bases from V and 3 bases from J, with 15 bases between. In DNA form, the CDR3 reads TGTGCCAGTAGTATGAATTGGGACTCAATCTACGAGCAGTACTTC. It specifies CASSMNWDSIYEQYF.

The rearrangement uses TRBV3-1 (or the pseudogene TRBV3-2) and TRBJ2-7; 7 bases match TRBD1. V gave up 3 bases and J gave up 3 bases; unmatched junction bases: 5. Germline V gives CDR1 LGHDT, CDR2 YNNKEL (reference sequence). The CDR3 contains 14 residues. The CDR3 DNA reads as TGTGCCAGCAGCCAGACAAGACAGGGCTACGAGCAGTACTTC. Residues: CASSQTRQGYEQYF.

This sequence joins TRBV4-1 and TRBJ2-7, with 8 bases fitting TRBD1. This CDR3 comprises 14 residues. Germline trimming cut 3 bases from V and 7 bases from J; bases unmatched to any gene: 8. Germline CDR1 MGHRA, CDR2 YSYEKL. CDR3 residues: CASSQAGGGGEQYF. CDR3 sequence (DNA): TGCGCCAGCAGCCAGGCAGGGGGCGGCGGTGAGCAGTACTTC.

This chain links TRBV5-6 with TRBJ1-3, with 11 bases identical to TRBD1. Trimming at V came to 2 bases and at J to 7 bases, leaving 11 bases not matched to a gene. The germline V gene encodes CDR1 SGHDT and CDR2 YYEEEE. The CDR3 covers 17 residues. The DNA for the CDR3 is TGTGCCAGCAGCTTATCCCCTAGGACAGGGGGCTTGAACACCATATATTTT. Its protein product is CASSLSPRTGGLNTIYF.

The rearrangement joins TRBV14 to TRBJ1-1; D may be TRBD1 (6 bases). Germline CDR1 and CDR2: SGHDN and FVKESK. The V end was cut by 4 bases, the J end by 1 base, with 13 bases between. The CDR3 consists of 15 residues. CDR3 protein: CASSLQGLENTEAFF. DNA for the CDR3: TGTGCCAGCAGCCTGCAGGGGCTAGAGAACACTGAAGCTTTCTTT.

The chain uses TRBV20-1 and TRBJ1-1; 11 nucleotides line up with TRBD1. Germline loops: CDR1 DFQATT, CDR2 SNEGSKA (reference sequence). The CDR3 covers 11 residues. The V gene end was trimmed by 5 bases and the J gene end by 8 bases; junction bases not matched to a gene: 1. The CDR3 is CSAGQGAEAFF. As DNA, the CDR3 is TGCAGTGCTGGACAGGGGGCGGAAGCTTTCTTT.

The chain combines TRBV7-9 with TRBJ2-7; 7 bases align to TRBD2. V was clipped by 4 bases and J by 4 bases; unmatched bases: 10. CDR1 and CDR2 (germline): SEHNR, FQNEAQ (reference sequence). The CDR3 totals 15 residues. The CDR3 DNA sequence: TGTGCCAGCAGCTCAACCGGGGAGGGGCCATACGAGCAGTACTTC. This gives the protein CASSSTGEGPYEQYF. The full variable domain, in which reference TRBV7-9 and TRBJ2-7 provide the parts outside the CDR3, is DTGVSQNPRHKITKRGQNVTFRCDPISEHNRLYWYRQTLGQGPEFLTYFQNEAQLEKSRLLSDRFSAERPKGSFSTLEIQRTEQGDSAMYLCASSSTGEGPYEQYFGPGTRLTVT.

The sample holds one count of this clone. The chain is built from TRBV19 and TRBJ2-1; D may be TRBD2 (6 bases). Trimming pared 1 base from V and 7 bases from J, leaving 17 bases between. CDR1 is LNHDA, CDR2 SQIVND, per germline (reference sequence). CDR3 size: 16 residues. The CDR3 protein is CASSIVGGALYNEQFF. The CDR3 DNA reads as TGTGCCAGTAGTATAGTTGGCGGGGCGCTGTATAATGAGCAGTTCTTC.

This chain connects TRBV20-1 to TRBJ2-7; a possible D gene is TRBD1 (5 bases). V was clipped by 3 bases and J by 3 bases, with 9 bases between them. The CDR3 length is 12 residues. Germline V gives CDR1 DFQATT, CDR2 SNEGSKA (reference sequence). The CDR3 loop reads CSASNQGYEQYF. The CDR3 nucleotides read TGCAGTGCTAGTAACCAGGGCTACGAGCAGTACTTC.

The gene calls are TRBV18 and TRBJ2-7; D possibly corresponds to TRBD2 (5 bases). The CDR3 is 11 amino acids. Germline V CDR1 and CDR2: KGHSH, LQKENI. Trimming took 2 bases from V and 6 from J, leaving 5 bases between them. The CDR3 sequence is CASSPGSEQYF. CDR3 sequence (DNA): TGTGCCAGCTCACCAGGGAGCGAGCAGTACTTC. Filled out from reference TRBV18 and TRBJ2-7, the complete variable domain reads NAGVMQNPRHLVRRRGQEARLRCSPMKGHSHVYWYRQLPEEGLKFMVYLQKENIIDESGMPKERFSAEFPKEGPSILRIQQVVRGDSAAYFCASSPGSEQYFGPGTRLTVT.

The chain links TRBV4-1 to TRBJ2-6, with TRBD1 as a possible D gene (5 bases). V shed 4 bases and J shed 1 base, with 11 bases lying between them. Per germline, CDR1 MGHRA and CDR2 YSYEKL. This CDR3 spans 16 amino acids. DNA for the CDR3: TGCGCCAGCAGCCCATCTGACAGTTCTGGGGCCAACGTCCTGACTTTC. This translates into CASSPSDSSGANVLTF.

The rearrangement links TRBV11-2 to TRBJ1-1, with TRBD1 matching 7 bases. V was pared by 5 bases and J by 0 bases, with 6 bases of the junction left unmatched. Per the germline V gene, CDR1 is SGHAT and CDR2 is FQNNGV. The CDR3 has 15 amino acids. The DNA of the CDR3 is TGTGCCAGCAGCCCTCTAGGGACAGTGAACACTGAAGCTTTCTTT. Amino acid sequence: CASSPLGTVNTEAFF. Complete variable domain (other parts from reference TRBV11-2 and TRBJ1-1): EAGVAQSPRYKIIEKRQSVAFWCNPISGHATLYWYQQILGQGPKLLIQFQNNGVVDDSQLPKDRFSAERLKGVDSTLKIQPAKLEDSAVYLCASSPLGTVNTEAFFGQGTRLTVV.

This CDR3 reads CASSSRDSSHEKLFF. The CDR3 bases are TGTGCCAGCAGTTCGCGGGACAGTAGTCACGAAAAACTGTTTTTT. The genes are TRBV27 and TRBJ1-4; 7 positions agree with TRBD1. There are 15 residues in the CDR3. Looked up from germline, CDR1 is MNHEY and CDR2 is SMNVEV (reference sequence). J gave up 8 bases and V 4 bases, and 10 bases lay outside the gene matches.

The chain carries TRBV30 and TRBJ1-5; tentatively, D is TRBD1 (6 bases). Deletions cut 0 bases from V and 7 bases from J, with 13 bases between. This CDR3 has 14 amino acids. Germline V gene sequence: CDR1 GTSNPN, CDR2 SVGIG (reference sequence). For the CDR3, the DNA is TGTGCCTGGAGTGTACGGGGGGGCGACCAGCCCCAGCATTTT. It encodes CAWSVRGGDQPQHF.